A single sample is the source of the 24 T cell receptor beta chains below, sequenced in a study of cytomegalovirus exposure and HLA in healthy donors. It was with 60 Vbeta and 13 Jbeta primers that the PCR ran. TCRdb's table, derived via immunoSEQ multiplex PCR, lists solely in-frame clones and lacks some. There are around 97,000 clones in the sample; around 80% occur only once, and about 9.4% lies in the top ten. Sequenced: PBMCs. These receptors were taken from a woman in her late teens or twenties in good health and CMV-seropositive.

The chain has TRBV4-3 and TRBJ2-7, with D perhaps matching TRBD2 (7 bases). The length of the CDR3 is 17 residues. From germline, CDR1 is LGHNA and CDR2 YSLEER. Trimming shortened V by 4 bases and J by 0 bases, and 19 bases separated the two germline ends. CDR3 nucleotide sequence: TGCGCCAGCAGCCGGGCTGGGGGGCGGGGGAGCTCCTACGAGCAGTACTTC. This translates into CASSRAGGRGSSYEQYF.

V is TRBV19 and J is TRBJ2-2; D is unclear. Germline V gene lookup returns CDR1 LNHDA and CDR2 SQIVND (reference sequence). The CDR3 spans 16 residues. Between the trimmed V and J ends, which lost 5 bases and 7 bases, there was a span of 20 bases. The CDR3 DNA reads TGTGCCAGTAGTTTCCTCAGAGGAGAGAGGAACGGGGAGCTGTTTTTT. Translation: CASSFLRGERNGELFF.

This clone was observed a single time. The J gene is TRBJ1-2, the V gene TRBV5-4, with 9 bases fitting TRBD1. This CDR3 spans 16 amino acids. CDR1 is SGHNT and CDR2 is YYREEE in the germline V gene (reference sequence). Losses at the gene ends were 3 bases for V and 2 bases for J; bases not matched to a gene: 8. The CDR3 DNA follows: TGTGCCAGCAGCTCTAATCACAGGGGGCGCAACTATGGCTACACCTTC. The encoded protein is CASSSNHRGRNYGYTF.

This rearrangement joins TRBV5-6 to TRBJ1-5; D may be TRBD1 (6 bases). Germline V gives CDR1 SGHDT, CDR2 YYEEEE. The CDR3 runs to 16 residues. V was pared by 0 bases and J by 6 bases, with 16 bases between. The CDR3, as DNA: TGTGCCAGCAGCTTGGCCTTCGGACAGTTCCCTCAGCCCCAGCATTTT. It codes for CASSLAFGQFPQPQHF.

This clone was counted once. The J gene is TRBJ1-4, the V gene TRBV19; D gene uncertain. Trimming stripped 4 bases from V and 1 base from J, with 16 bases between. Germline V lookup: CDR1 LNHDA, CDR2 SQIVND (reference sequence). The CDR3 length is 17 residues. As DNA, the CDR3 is TGTGCCAGTAGTACCCGACACATTTTGGGAACTAATGAAAAACTGTTTTTT. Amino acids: CASSTRHILGTNEKLFF.

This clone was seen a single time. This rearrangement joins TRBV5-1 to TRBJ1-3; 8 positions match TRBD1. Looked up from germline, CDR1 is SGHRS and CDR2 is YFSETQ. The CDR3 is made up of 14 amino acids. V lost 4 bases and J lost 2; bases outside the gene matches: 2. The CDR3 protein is CASSRTGPGNTIYF. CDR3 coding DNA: TGCGCCAGCAGCCGGACAGGGCCTGGAAACACCATATATTTT.

CDR3 coding DNA: TGTGCCAGCAGAAATCCCGACAGCGATAATTCACCCCTCCACTTT. Protein product: CASRNPDSDNSPLHF. The chain couples TRBV25-1 to TRBJ1-6, with a possible D match to TRBD1 (5 bases). Germline CDR1 reads MGHDK; CDR2 reads SYGVNS. The V and J ends lost 6 bases and 5 bases respectively, with 14 bases between them. The CDR3 loop spans 15 amino acids.

DNA of the CDR3: TGTGCCAGCAGCTTGAGAACTAGCGGGAGCACAGATACGCAGTATTTT. It translates to CASSLRTSGSTDTQYF. The chain has TRBV5-6 and TRBJ2-3; 9 bases match TRBD2. The CDR3 is 16 residues long. The germline gives CDR1 SGHDT, CDR2 YYEEEE. Trimming removed 1 base from V and 0 bases from J; junction bases left unmatched: 3.

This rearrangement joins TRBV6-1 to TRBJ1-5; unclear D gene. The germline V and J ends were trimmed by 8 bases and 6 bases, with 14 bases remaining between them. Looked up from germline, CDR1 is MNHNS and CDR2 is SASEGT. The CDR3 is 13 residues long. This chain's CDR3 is CASRDGVPQPQHF. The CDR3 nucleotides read TGTGCCAGCCGCGACGGGGTCCCTCAGCCCCAGCATTTT.

The CDR3 DNA reads TGTGCCAGCAGCCAAGATAGCCTAGCGGGAAGGGGTGAGCAGTTCTTC. Amino acid sequence: CASSQDSLAGRGEQFF. The V and J genes are TRBV4-2 and TRBJ2-1; 9 bases map to TRBD2. The CDR3 consists of 16 residues. CDR1 is LGHNA, CDR2 YNFKEQ, per germline. The ends lost 0 bases at V and 9 bases at J; junction bases unmatched: 9.

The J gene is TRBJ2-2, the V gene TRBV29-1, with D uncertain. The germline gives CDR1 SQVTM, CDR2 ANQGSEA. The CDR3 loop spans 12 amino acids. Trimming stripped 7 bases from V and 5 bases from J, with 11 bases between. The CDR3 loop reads CSGSRRTGELFF. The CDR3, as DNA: TGCAGCGGGTCGCGGCGGACCGGGGAGCTGTTTTTT.

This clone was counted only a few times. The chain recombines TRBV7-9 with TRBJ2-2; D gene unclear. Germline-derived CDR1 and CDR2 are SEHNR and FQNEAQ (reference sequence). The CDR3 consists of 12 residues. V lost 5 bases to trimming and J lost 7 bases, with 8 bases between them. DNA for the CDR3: TGTGCCAGCAGCCCGCCGGGCGGGGAGCTGTTTTTT. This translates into CASSPPGGELFF. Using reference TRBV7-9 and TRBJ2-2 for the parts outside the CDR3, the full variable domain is DTGVSQNPRHKITKRGQNVTFRCDPISEHNRLYWYRQTLGQGPEFLTYFQNEAQLEKSRLLSDRFSAERPKGSFSTLEIQRTEQGDSAMYLCASSPPGGELFFGEGSRLTVL.

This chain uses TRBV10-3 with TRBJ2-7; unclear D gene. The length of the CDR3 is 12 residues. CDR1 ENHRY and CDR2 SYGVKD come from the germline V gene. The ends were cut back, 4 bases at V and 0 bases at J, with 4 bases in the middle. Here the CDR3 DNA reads TGTGCCATCAGTGCTAGCTCCTACGAGCAGTACTTC. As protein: CAISASSYEQYF.

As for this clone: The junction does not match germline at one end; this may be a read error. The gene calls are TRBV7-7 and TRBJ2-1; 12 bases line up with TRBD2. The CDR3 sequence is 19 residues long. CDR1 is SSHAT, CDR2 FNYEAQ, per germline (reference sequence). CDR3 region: CASSWGLAGPPFDLGEQFF. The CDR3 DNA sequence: TGTGCTAGCAGCTGGGGACTAGCGGGCCCTCCCTTTGATCTGGGTGAGCAGTTCTTC.

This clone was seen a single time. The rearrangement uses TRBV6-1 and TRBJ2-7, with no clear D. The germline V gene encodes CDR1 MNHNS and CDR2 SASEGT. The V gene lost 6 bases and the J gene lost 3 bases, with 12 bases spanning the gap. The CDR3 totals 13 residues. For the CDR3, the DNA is TGTGCCAGCAGGGAGTACTCCAGCTACGAGCAGTACTTC. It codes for CASREYSSYEQYF.

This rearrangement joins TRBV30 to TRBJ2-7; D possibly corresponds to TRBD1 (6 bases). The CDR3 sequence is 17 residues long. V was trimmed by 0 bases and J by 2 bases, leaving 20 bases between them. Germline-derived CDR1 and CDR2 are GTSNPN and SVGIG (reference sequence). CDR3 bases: TGTGCCTGGAGTGTTGGTATAGGCAGGGGTAGCGCCTACGAGCAGTACTTC. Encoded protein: CAWSVGIGRGSAYEQYF.

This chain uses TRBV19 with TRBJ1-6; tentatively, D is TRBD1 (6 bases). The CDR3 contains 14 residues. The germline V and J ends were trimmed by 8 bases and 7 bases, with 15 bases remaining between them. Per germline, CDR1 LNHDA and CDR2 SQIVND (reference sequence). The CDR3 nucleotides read TGTGCCAGTTCGCAGGGACAAGAGAATTCACCCCTCCACTTT. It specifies CASSQGQENSPLHF.

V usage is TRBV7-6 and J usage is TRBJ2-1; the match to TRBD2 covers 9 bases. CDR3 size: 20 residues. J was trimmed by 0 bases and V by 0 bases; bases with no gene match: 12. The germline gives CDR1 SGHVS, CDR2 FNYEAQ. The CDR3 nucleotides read TGTGCCAGCAGCTTAGCCTCTGGGACTAGCCTACCGAGCTCCTACAATGAGCAGTTCTTC. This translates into CASSLASGTSLPSSYNEQFF.

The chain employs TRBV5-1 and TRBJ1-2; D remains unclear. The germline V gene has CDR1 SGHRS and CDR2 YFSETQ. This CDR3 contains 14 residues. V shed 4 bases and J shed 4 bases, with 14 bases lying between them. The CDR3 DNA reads TGCGCCAGCAGCCCGAACTTGCGGGTCTATGGCTACACCTTC. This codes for CASSPNLRVYGYTF.

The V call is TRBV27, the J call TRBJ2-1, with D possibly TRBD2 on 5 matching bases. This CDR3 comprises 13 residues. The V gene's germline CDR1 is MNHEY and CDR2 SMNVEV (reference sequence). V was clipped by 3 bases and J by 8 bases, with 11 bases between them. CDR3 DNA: TGTGCCAGCAGTTTGTTAGCGTTAGATGAGCAGTTCTTC. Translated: CASSLLALDEQFF.

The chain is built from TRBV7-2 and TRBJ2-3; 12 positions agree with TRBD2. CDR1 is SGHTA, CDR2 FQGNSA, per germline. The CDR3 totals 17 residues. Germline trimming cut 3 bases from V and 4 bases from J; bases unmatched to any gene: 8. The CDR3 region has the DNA TGTGCCAGCAGCTTCCCCTTGCTAGCGGGAGGGTCAGATACGCAGTATTTT. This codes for CASSFPLLAGGSDTQYF. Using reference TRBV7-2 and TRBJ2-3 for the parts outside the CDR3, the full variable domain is GAGVSQSPSNKVTEKGKDVELRCDPISGHTALYWYRQSLGQGLEFLIYFQGNSAPDKSGLPSDRFSAERTGGSVSTLTIQRTQQEDSAVYLCASSFPLLAGGSDTQYFGPGTRLTVL.

The CDR3 here is CASSWRQGYEQYF. For the CDR3, the DNA is TGTGCCAGCAGCTGGCGACAGGGTTACGAGCAGTACTTC. The chain is built from TRBV9 and TRBJ2-7; 7 bases line up with TRBD1. The length of the CDR3 is 13 residues. With 4 bases clipped from V and 4 bases from J, the junction kept 5 bases outside the gene matches. Germline CDR1 reads SGDLS; CDR2 reads YYNGEE. Combining the CDR3 with reference TRBV9 and TRBJ2-7 gives the whole variable domain DSGVTQTPKHLITATGQRVTLRCSPRSGDLSVYWYQQSLDQGLQFLIQYYNGEERAKGNILERFSAQQFPDLHSELNLSSLELGDSALYFCASSWRQGYEQYFGPGTRLTVT.

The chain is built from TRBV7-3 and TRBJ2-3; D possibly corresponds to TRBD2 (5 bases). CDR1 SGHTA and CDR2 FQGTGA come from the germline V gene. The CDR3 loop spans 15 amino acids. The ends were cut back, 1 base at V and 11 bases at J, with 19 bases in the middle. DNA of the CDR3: TGTGCCAGCAGCTTAATTTCGGGAACCCCAGATGAGCAGTATTTT. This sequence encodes CASSLISGTPDEQYF.

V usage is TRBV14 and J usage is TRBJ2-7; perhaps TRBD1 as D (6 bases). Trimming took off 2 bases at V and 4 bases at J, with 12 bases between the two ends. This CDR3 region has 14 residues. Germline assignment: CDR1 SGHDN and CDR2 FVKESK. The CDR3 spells CASSQHLQGYEQYF. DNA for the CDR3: TGTGCCAGCAGCCAACACCTACAGGGTTACGAGCAGTACTTC.